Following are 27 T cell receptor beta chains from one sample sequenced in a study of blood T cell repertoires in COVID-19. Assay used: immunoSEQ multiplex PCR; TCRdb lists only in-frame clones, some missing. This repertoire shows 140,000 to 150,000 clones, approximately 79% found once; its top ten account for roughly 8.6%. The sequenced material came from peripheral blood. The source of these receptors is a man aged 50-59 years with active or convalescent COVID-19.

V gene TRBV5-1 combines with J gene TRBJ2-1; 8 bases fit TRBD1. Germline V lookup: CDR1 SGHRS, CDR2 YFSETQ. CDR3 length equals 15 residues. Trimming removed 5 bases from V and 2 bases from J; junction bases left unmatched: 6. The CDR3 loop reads CASRFGQGPYNEQFF. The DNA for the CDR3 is TGCGCCAGCAGATTTGGACAGGGCCCCTACAATGAGCAGTTCTTC.

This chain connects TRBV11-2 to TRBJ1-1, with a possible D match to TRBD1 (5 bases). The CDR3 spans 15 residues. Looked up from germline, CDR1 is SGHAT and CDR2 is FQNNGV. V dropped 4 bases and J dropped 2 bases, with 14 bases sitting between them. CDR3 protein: CASSYIYQGNTEAFF. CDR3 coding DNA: TGTGCCAGCAGCTACATTTATCAGGGAAACACTGAAGCTTTCTTT. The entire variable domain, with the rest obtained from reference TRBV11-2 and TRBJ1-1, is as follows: EAGVAQSPRYKIIEKRQSVAFWCNPISGHATLYWYQQILGQGPKLLIQFQNNGVVDDSQLPKDRFSAERLKGVDSTLKIQPAKLEDSAVYLCASSYIYQGNTEAFFGQGTRLTVV.

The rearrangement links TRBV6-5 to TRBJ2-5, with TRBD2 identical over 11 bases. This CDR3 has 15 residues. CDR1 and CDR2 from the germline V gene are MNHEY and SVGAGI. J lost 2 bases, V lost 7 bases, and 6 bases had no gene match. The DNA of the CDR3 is TGTGCCAGCACTCCACGGACTAGCGGGCAAGAGACCCAGTACTTC. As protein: CASTPRTSGQETQYF.

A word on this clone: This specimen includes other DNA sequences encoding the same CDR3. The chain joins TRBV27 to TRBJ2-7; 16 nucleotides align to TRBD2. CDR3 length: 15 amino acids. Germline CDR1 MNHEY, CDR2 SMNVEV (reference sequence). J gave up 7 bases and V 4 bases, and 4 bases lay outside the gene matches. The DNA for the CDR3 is TGTGCCAGCAGTTCCGGGACTAGCGGGAGGGGGGAGCAGTACTTC. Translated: CASSSGTSGRGEQYF.

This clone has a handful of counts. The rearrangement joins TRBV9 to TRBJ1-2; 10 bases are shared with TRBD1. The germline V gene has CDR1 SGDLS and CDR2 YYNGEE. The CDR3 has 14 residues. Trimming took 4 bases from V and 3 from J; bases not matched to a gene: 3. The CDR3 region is CASSRQGADYGYTF. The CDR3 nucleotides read TGTGCCAGCAGCCGACAGGGGGCAGACTATGGCTACACCTTC.

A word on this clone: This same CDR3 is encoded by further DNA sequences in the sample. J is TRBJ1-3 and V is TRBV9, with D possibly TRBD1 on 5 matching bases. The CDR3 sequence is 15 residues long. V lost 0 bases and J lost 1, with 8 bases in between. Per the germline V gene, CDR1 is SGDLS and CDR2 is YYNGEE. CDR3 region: CASSVGGSSGNTIYF. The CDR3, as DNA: TGTGCCAGCAGCGTAGGGGGCTCATCTGGAAACACCATATATTTT.

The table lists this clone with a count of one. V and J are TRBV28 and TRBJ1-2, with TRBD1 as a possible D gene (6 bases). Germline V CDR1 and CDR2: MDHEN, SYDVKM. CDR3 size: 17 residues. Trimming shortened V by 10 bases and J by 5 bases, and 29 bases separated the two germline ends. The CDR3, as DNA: TGTGCCACCACCACACGGAATCCGGGGGGGCTGGCGTATGGCTACACCTTC. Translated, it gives CATTTRNPGGLAYGYTF.

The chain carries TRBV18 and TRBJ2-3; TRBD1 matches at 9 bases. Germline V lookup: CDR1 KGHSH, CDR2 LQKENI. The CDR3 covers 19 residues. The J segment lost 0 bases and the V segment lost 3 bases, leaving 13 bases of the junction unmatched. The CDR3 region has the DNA TGTGCCAGCTCACCGTACTCCGGGACAGGGTTGGTGAGCACAGATACGCAGTATTTT. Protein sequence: CASSPYSGTGLVSTDTQYF.

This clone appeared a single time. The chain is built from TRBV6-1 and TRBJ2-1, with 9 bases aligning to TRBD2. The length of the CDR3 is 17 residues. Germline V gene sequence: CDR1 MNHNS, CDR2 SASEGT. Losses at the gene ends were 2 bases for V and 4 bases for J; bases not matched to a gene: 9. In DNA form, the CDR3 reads TGTGCCAGCAGTGAAACCCTCCTGACTAGCGGTTACAATGAGCAGTTCTTC. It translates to CASSETLLTSGYNEQFF.

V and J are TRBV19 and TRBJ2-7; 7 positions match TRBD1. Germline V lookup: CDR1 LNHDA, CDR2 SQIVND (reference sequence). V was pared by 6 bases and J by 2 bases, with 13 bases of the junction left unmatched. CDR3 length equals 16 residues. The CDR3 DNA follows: TGTGCCAGTAGCTGGAACCTCGGGACAGATACCTACGAGCAGTACTTC. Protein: CASSWNLGTDTYEQYF.

CDR3 coding DNA: TGTGCCAGCAGCGTAGGTGGGGGACTACTCTTCACAGATACGCAGTATTTT. As protein: CASSVGGGLLFTDTQYF. J is TRBJ2-3 and V is TRBV9, with 7 bases matching TRBD2. V lost 0 bases to trimming and J lost 2 bases; unmatched junction nucleotides: 9. Germline values: CDR1 SGDLS, CDR2 YYNGEE. This CDR3 is 17 amino acids long.

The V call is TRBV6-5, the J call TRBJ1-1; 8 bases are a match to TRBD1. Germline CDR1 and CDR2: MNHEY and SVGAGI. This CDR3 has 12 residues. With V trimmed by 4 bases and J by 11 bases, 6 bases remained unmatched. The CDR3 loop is CASSFQGAEAFF. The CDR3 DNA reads TGTGCCAGCAGTTTCCAGGGGGCCGAGGCTTTCTTT.

The CDR3 DNA reads as TGTGCCAGCAGTTTTTGGCAGGGGGAAGGGATATACGAGCAGTACTTC. Amino acids: CASSFWQGEGIYEQYF. The genes are TRBV27 and TRBJ2-7, with TRBD1 matching over 7 bases. In germline, CDR1 is MNHEY, CDR2 SMNVEV (reference sequence). The CDR3 covers 16 residues. V shed 3 bases and J 4 bases; nucleotides not matched to a gene: 12.

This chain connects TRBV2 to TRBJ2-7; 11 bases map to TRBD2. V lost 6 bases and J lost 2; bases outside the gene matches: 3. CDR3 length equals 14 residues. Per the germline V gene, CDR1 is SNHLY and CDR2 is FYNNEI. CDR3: CASRSSGRAYEQYF. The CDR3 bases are TGTGCCAGCAGGAGTAGCGGGAGGGCCTACGAGCAGTACTTC.

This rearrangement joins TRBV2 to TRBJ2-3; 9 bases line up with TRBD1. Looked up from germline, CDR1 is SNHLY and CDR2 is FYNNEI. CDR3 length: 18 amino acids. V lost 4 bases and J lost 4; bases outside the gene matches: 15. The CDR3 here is CASSGFNLGTGRADTQYF. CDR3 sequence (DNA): TGTGCCAGCAGTGGCTTCAACCTGGGGACAGGGCGGGCAGATACGCAGTATTTT.

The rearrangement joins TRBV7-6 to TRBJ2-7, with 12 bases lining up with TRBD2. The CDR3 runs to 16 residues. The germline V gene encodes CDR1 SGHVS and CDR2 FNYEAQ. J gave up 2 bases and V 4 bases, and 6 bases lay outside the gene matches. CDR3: CASSSRTSGNPYEQYF. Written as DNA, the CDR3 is TGTGCCAGCAGCTCCAGGACTAGCGGGAATCCCTACGAGCAGTACTTC.

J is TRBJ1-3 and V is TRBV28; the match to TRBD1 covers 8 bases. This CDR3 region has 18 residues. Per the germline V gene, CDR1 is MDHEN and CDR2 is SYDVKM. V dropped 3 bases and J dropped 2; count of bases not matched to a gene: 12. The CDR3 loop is CASSFGQGHPSAGNTIYF. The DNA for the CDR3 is TGTGCCAGCAGTTTCGGACAGGGCCATCCTTCAGCTGGAAACACCATATATTTT.

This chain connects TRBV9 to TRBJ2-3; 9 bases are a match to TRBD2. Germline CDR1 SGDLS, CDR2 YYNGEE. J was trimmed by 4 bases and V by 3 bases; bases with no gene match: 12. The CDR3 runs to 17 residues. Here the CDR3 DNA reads TGTGCCAGCAGCGCGAGGCTAGCGGGGAGAGGGGCAGATACGCAGTATTTT. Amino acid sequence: CASSARLAGRGADTQYF. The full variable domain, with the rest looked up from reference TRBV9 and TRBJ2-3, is DSGVTQTPKHLITATGQRVTLRCSPRSGDLSVYWYQQSLDQGLQFLIQYYNGEERAKGNILERFSAQQFPDLHSELNLSSLELGDSALYFCASSARLAGRGADTQYFGPGTRLTVL.

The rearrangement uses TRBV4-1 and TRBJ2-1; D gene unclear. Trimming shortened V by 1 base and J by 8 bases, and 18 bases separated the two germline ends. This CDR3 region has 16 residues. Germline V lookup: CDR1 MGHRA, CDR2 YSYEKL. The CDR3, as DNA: TGCGCCAGCAGCCAAGGTGTCAGTCCGGGTTTCCATGAGCAGTTCTTC. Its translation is CASSQGVSPGFHEQFF.

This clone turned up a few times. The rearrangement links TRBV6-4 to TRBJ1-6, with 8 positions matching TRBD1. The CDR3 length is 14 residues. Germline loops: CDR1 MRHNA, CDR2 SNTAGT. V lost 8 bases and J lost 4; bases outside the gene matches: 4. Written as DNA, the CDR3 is TGTGCCAGCGAGGACAGGGATTATAATTCACCCCTCCACTTT. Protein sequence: CASEDRDYNSPLHF.

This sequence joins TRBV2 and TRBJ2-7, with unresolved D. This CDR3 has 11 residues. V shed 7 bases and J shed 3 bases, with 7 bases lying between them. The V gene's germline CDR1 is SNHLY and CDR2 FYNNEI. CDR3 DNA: TGTGCCAGCACCCTCTTCTACGAGCAGTACTTC. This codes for CASTLFYEQYF. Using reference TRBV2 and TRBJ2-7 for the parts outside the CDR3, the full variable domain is EPEVTQTPSHQVTQMGQEVILRCVPISNHLYFYWYRQILGQKVEFLVSFYNNEISEKSEIFDDQFSVERPDGSNFTLKIRSTKLEDSAMYFCASTLFYEQYFGPGTRLTVT.

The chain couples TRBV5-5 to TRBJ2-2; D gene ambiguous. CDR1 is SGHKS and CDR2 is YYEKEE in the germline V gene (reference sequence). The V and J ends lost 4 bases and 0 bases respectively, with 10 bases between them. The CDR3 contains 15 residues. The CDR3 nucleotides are TGTGCCAGCAGCCCCCTAAATTCGAACACCGGGGAGCTGTTTTTT. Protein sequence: CASSPLNSNTGELFF.

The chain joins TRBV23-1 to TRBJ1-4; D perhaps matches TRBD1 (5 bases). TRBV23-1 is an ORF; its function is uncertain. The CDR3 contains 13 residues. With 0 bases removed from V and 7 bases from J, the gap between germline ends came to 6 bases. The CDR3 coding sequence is TGCGCCAGCAGTCAATCAAGGGGTGAAAAACTGTTTTTT. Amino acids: CASSQSRGEKLFF.

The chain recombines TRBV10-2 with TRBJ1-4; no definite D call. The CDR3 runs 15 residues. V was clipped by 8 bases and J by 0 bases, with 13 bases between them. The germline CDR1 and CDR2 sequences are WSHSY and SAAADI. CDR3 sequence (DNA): TGCGCCAGCCGGGAGGGTTTTGCAACTAATGAAAAACTGTTTTTT. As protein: CASREGFATNEKLFF.

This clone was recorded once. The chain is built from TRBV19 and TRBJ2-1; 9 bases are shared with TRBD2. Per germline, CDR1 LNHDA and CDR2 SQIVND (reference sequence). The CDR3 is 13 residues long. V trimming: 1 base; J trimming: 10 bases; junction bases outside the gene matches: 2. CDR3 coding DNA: TGTGCCAGTAGTATAGGGACTAGCGCCGAGCAGTTCTTC. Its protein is CASSIGTSAEQFF. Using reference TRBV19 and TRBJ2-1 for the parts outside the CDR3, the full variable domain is DGGITQSPKYLFRKEGQNVTLSCEQNLNHDAMYWYRQDPGQGLRLIYYSQIVNDFQKGDIAEGYSVSREKKESFPLTVTSAQKNPTAFYLCASSIGTSAEQFFGPGTRLTVL.

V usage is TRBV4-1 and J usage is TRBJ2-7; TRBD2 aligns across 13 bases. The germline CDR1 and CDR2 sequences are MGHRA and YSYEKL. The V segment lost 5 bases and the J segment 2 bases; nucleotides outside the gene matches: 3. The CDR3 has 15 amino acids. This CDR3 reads CASSTGTSGTYEQYF. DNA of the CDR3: TGCGCCAGCAGCACCGGGACTAGCGGGACCTACGAGCAGTACTTC.

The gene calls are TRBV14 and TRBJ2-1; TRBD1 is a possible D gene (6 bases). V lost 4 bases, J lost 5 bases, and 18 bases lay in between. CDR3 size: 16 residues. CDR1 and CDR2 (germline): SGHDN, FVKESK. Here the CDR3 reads CASSPPTGEKDNEQFF. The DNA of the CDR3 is TGTGCCAGCAGCCCCCCGACAGGAGAAAAAGACAATGAGCAGTTCTTC.